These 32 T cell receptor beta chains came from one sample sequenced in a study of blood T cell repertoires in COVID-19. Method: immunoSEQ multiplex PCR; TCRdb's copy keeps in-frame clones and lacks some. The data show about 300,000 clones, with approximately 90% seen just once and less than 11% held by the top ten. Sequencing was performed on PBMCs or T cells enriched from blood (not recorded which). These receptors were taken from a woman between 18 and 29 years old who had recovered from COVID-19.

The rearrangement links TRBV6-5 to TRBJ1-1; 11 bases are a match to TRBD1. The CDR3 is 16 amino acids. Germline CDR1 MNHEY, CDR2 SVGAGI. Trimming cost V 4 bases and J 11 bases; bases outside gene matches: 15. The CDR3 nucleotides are TGTGCCAGCAGTTTAGAGCGGGGACAGGGGGTTGGTCGGGCTTTCTTT. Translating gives CASSLERGQGVGRAFF.

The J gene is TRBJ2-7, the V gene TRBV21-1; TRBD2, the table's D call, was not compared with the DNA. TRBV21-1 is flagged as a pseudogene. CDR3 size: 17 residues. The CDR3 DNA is TGTGCCAGCAGCAAAGACATCTTGAGTAGGAGCTCCTACGAGCAGTACTTC. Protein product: CASSKDILSRSSYEQYF.

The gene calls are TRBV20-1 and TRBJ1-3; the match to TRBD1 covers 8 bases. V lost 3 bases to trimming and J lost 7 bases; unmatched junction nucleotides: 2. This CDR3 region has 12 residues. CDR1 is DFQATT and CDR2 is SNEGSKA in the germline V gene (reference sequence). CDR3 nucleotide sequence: TGCAGTGCTAGTCGGACAGGGAACACCATATATTTT. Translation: CSASRTGNTIYF.

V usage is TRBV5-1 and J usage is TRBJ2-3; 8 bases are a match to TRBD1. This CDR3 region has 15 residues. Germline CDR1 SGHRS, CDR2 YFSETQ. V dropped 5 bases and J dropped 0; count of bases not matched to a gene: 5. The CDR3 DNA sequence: TGCGCCAGCAGTATAACAGGGGGAAGCACAGATACGCAGTATTTT. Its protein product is CASSITGGSTDTQYF.

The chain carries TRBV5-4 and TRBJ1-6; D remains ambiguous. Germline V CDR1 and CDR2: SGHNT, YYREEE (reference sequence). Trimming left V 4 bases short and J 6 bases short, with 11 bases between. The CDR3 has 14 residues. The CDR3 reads CASSHDMPNSPLHF. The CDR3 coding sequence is TGTGCCAGCAGCCATGACATGCCTAATTCACCCCTCCACTTT.

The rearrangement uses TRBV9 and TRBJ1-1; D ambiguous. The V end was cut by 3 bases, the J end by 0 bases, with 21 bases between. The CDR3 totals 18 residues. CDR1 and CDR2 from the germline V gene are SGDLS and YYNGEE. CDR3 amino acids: CASSGANGDGQVNTEAFF. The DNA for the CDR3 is TGTGCCAGCAGCGGCGCAAACGGGGATGGGCAGGTGAACACTGAAGCTTTCTTT.

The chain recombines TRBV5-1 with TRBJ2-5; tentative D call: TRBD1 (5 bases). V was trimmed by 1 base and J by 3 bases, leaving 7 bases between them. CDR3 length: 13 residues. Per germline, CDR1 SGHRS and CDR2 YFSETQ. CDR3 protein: CASSLRREETQYF. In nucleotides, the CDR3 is TGCGCCAGCAGCTTGCGCAGGGAAGAGACCCAGTACTTC.

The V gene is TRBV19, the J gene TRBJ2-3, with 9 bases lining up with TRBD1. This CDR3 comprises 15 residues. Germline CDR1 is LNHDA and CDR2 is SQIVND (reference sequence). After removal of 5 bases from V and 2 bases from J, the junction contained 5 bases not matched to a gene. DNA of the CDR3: TGTGCCAGTAGTGACAGGGGGGGGGACACAGATACGCAGTATTTT. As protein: CASSDRGGDTDTQYF.

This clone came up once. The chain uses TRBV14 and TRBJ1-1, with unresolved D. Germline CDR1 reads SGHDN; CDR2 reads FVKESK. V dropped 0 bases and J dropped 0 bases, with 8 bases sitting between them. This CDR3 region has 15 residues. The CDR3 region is CASSQEMYMNTEAFF. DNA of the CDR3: TGTGCCAGCAGCCAAGAGATGTACATGAACACTGAAGCTTTCTTT. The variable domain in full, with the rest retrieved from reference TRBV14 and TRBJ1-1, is EAGVTQFPSHSVIEKGQTVTLRCDPISGHDNLYWYRRVMGKEIKFLLHFVKESKQDESGMPNNRFLAERTGGTYSTLKVQPAELEDSGVYFCASSQEMYMNTEAFFGQGTRLTVV.

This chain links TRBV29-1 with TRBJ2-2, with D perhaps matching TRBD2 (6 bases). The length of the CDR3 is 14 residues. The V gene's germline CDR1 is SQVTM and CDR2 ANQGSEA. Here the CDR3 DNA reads TGCAGTGGATCACGGGCCGCGGGAACCGGGGAGCTGTTTTTT. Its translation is CSGSRAAGTGELFF.

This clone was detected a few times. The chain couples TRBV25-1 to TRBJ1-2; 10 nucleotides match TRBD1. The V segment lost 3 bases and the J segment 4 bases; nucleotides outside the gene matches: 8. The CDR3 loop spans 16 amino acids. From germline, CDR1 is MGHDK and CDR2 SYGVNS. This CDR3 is CASSDSGTGEAYGYTF. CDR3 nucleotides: TGTGCCAGCAGTGACTCGGGGACAGGGGAGGCCTATGGCTACACCTTC.

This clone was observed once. CDR3 nucleotide sequence: TGTGCCAGCAGCTTAGGCGGGGCCTCAGATACGCAGTATTTT. It encodes CASSLGGASDTQYF. The chain has TRBV7-2 and TRBJ2-3; D is possibly TRBD2 (6 bases). The V gene's germline CDR1 is SGHTA and CDR2 FQGNSA. V was pared by 1 base and J by 4 bases, with 9 bases between. The CDR3 is 14 residues long.

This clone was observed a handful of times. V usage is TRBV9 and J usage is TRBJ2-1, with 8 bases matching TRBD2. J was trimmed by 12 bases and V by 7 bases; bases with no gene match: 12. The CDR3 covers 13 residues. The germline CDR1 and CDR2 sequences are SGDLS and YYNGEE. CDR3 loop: CASSRRSAGGQFF. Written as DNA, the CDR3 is TGTGCCAGCTCCCGCCGGTCGGCGGGAGGGCAGTTCTTC. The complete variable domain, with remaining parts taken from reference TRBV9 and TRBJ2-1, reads DSGVTQTPKHLITATGQRVTLRCSPRSGDLSVYWYQQSLDQGLQFLIQYYNGEERAKGNILERFSAQQFPDLHSELNLSSLELGDSALYFCASSRRSAGGQFFGPGTRLTVL.

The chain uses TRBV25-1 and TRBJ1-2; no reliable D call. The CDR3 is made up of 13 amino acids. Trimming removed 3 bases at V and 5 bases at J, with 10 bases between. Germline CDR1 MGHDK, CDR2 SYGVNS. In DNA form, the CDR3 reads TGTGCCAGCAGTGATCGCGGTAATTATGGCTACACCTTC. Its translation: CASSDRGNYGYTF.

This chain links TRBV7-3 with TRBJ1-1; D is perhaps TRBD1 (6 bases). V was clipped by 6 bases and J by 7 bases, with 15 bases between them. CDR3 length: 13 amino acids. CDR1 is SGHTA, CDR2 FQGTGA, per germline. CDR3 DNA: TGTGCCAGCAGTACCAGGGGCGCTTATGAAGCTTTCTTT. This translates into CASSTRGAYEAFF.

In nucleotides, the CDR3 is TGTGCCGTTAAGGGGGCCGAAAAACTGTTTTTT. This sequence encodes CAVKGAEKLFF. The rearrangement links TRBV6-6 to TRBJ1-4; TRBD1 matches at 7 bases. Trimming took 11 bases from V and 8 from J; bases not matched to a gene: 5. The CDR3 covers 11 residues. Germline CDR1 reads MNHNY; CDR2 reads SVGAGI (reference sequence).

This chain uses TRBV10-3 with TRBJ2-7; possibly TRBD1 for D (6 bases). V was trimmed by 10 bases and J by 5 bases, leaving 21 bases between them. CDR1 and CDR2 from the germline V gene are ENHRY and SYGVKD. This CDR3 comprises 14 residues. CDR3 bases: TGTGCCAGCCGCTGGGGGCCGAGGTTCAACGAGCAGTACTTC. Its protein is CASRWGPRFNEQYF.

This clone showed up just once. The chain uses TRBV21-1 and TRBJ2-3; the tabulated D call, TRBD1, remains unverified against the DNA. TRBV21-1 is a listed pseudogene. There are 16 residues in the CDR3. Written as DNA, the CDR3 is TGTGCCAGCAGCAAAGGGCGGAACAGGGAGACAGATACGCAGTATTTT. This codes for CASSKGRNRETDTQYF.

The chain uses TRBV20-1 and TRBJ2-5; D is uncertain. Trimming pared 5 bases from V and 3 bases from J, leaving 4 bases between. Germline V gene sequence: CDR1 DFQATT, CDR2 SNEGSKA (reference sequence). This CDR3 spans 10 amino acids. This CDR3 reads CSAQKETQYF. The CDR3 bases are TGCAGTGCTCAGAAAGAGACCCAGTACTTC.

CDR3 in amino acids: CASSTGLVVTGEQFF. CDR3 DNA sequence: TGTGCCAGCAGTACAGGACTAGTCGTAACCGGCGAGCAGTTCTTC. The chain links TRBV6-5 to TRBJ2-1; 7 nucleotides align to TRBD2. The CDR3 loop spans 15 amino acids. The ends lost 5 bases at V and 10 bases at J; junction bases unmatched: 14. The germline CDR1 and CDR2 sequences are MNHEY and SVGAGI.

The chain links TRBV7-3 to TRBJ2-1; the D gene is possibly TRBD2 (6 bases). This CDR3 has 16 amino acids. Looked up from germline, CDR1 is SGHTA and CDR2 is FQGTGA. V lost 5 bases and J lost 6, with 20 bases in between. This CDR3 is CASSPRPGLHGNEQFF. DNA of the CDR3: TGTGCCAGCAGCCCCCGTCCGGGACTGCATGGCAATGAGCAGTTCTTC.

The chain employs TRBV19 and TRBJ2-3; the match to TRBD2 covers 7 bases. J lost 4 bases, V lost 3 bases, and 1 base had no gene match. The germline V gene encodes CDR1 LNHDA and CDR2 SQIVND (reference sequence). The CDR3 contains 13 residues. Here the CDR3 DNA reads TGTGCCAGTAGTATTGGACTAGCAGATACGCAGTATTTT. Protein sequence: CASSIGLADTQYF.

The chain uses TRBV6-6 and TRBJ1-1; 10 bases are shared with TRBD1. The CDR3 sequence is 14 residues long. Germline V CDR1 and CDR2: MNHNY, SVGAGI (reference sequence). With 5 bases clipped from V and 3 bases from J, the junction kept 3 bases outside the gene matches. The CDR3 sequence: CASSPGQGDTEAFF. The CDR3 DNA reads TGTGCCAGCAGTCCAGGACAGGGGGACACTGAAGCTTTCTTT.

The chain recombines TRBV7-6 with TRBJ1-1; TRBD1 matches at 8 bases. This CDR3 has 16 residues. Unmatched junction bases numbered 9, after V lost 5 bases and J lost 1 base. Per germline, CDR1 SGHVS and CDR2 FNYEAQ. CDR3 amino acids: CASSPPGDRGNTEAFF. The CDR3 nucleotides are TGTGCCAGCAGCCCCCCAGGTGACAGGGGGAACACTGAAGCTTTCTTT. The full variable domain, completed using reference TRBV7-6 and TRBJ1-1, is GAGVSQSPRYKVTKRGQDVALRCDPISGHVSLYWYRQALGQGPEFLTYFNYEAQQDKSGLPNDRFSAERPEGSISTLTIQRTEQRDSAMYRCASSPPGDRGNTEAFFGQGTRLTVV.

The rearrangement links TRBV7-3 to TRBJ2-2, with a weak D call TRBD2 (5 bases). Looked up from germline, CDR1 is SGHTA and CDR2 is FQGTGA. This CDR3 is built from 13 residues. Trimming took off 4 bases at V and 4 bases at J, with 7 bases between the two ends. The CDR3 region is CASSSTSTGELFF. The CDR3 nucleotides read TGTGCCAGCAGCTCCACTAGCACCGGGGAGCTGTTTTTT.

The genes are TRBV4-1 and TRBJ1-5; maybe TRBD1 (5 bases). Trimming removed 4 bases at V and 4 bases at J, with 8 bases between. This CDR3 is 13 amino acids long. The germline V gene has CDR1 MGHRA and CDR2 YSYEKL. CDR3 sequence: CASSRGLNQPQHF. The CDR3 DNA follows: TGCGCCAGCAGCCGGGGACTAAATCAGCCCCAGCATTTT.

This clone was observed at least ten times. The CDR3 loop is CASSGDSSYEQYF. DNA of the CDR3: TGTGCCAGCAGTGGGGACAGTTCCTACGAGCAGTACTTC. The rearrangement joins TRBV2 to TRBJ2-7; 7 bases map to TRBD1. There are 13 residues in the CDR3. V trimming: 4 bases; J trimming: 1 base; junction bases outside the gene matches: 1. Germline CDR1 SNHLY, CDR2 FYNNEI.

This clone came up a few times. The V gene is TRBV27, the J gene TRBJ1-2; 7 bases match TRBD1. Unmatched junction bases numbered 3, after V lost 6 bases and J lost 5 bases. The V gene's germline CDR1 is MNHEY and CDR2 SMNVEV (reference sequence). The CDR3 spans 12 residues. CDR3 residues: CASSQGGYGYTF. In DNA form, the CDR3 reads TGTGCCAGCAGCCAGGGGGGATATGGCTACACCTTC.

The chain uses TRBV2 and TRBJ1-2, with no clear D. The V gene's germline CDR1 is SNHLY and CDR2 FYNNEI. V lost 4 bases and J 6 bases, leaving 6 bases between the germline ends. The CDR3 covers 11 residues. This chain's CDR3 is CASSAGHGYTF. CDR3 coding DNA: TGTGCCAGCAGTGCTGGGCATGGCTACACCTTC.

CDR3 nucleotide sequence: TGTGCCAGCAGTTGGTATCAGGGGGTAGGCTATGGCTACACCTTC. Protein sequence: CASSWYQGVGYGYTF. The chain carries TRBV28 and TRBJ1-2, with 7 bases that match TRBD1. This CDR3 region has 15 residues. The J segment lost 4 bases and the V segment lost 4 bases, leaving 9 bases of the junction unmatched. The germline CDR1 and CDR2 sequences are MDHEN and SYDVKM.

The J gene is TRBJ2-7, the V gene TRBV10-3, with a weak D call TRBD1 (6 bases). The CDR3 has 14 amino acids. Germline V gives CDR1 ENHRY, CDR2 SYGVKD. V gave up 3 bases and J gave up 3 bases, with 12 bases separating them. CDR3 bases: TGTGCCATCAGTGATCACCAGGGGCTCTACGAGCAGTACTTC. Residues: CAISDHQGLYEQYF.

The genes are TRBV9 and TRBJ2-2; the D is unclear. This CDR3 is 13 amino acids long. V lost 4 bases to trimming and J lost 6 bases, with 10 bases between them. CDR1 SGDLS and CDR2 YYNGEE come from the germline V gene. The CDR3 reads CASSPYSAGELFF. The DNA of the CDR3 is TGTGCCAGCAGCCCCTACTCCGCCGGGGAGCTGTTTTTT.